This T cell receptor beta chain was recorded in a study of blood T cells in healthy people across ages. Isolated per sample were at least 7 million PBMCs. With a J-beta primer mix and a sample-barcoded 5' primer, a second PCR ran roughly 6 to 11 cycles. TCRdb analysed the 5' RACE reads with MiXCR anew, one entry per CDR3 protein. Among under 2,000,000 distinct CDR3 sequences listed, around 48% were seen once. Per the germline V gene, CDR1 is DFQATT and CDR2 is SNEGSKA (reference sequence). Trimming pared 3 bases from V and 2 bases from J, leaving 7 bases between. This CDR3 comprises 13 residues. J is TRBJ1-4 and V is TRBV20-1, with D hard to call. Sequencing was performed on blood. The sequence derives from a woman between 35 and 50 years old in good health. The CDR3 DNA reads TGCAGTGCTAGGGGTTTCACTAATGAAAAACTGTTTTTT. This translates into CSARGFTNEKLFF.